Described below is a single T cell receptor (beta chain) sequence and its context. No antigen is known for it. Trimming took 4 bases from V and 4 from J, leaving 8 bases between them. This CDR3 is built from 12 residues. Germline loops: CDR1 SQVTM, CDR2 ANQGSEA. This entry comes from a study of human T cells and chemical hapten exposure. For the study at large: A roughly 2 cm by roughly 2 cm inner upper arm patch received 2% DPC for sensitization. The study's findings and limits: TCRs whose frequency exceeded 1 in 1000 remained the same following DPC sensitization.

Time point denoted: patch test 2, 6 weeks after DPC sensitization. Documented treatment: therapeutic diphenylcyclopropenone sensitization with weekly scalp DPC. TCRdb reprocessed the RACE reads with MiXCR, giving one entry per CDR3 protein. This sample carries around 99,000 distinct CDR3 sequences, roughly 9.6% of them seen once, and the ten largest clones take about 2%. The sequencing here drew on whole blood, taken in connection with sensitization to the hapten diphenylcyclopropenone (DPC). The receptor's source is a man aged 40-49 years with alopecia areata. Some clones in this sample may be carry-over from other donors' samples. This chain connects TRBV29-1 to TRBJ1-5; D is ambiguous. CDR3 residues: CSVAGLNQPQHF. The CDR3 coding sequence is TGCAGCGTTGCCGGGTTGAATCAGCCCCAGCATTTT.